The rows below give T cell receptor beta chains drawn from one sample of a study of blood T cell repertoires in COVID-19. Repertoires were generated with immunoSEQ multiplex PCR, while TCRdb's copy carries only in-frame clones and drops some. The repertoire includes about 190,000 clones, 84% of them detected once, and around 5.5% sits in the top ten. Sample: peripheral blood. These receptors were obtained from a woman aged 70-85 years with active or convalescent COVID-19. CDR3s include the opening cysteine and the closing phenylalanine or tryptophan. A D gene is named only where the DNA matches it firmly. Size is omitted from some rows. Given values are once, few, many or a class for expanded clones.

>TRBJ2-5|TRBD2|once|TRBV25-1
CASSAPGGQGETQYF
TGTGCCAGCAGTGCGCCGGGGGGGCAGGGAGAGACCCAGTACTTC
>TRBJ1-2|-|few|TRBV5-1
CASSYNTAPIYGYTF
TGCGCCAGCAGCTACAACACAGCCCCGATCTATGGCTACACCTTC
>TRBJ2-3|TRBD2|-|TRBV6-6
CASSGTSGASTDTQYF
TGTGCCAGCAGTGGGACTAGCGGGGCTAGCACAGATACGCAGTATTTT
>TRBJ2-7|-|-|TRBV28
CASRDRGTVYEQYF
TGTGCCAGCCGTGACCGCGGGACAGTCTACGAGCAGTACTTC
>TRBJ1-5|-|-|TRBV19
CASSPDRHQPQHF
TGTGCCAGTAGCCCGGACAGACATCAGCCCCAGCATTTT
>TRBJ2-1|-|-|TRBV3-1/TRBV3-2
CASSQWGVFNEQFF
TGTGCCAGCAGCCAATGGGGGGTGTTCAATGAGCAGTTCTTC
>TRBJ2-3|TRBD2|-|TRBV5-1
CASSRGDRDTQYF
TGCGCCAGCAGCCGGGGGGACCGTGATACGCAGTATTTT
>TRBJ2-1|-|-|TRBV6-1
CASSVWGRVTDNEQFF
TGTGCCAGCAGTGTCTGGGGGCGAGTTACCGACAATGAGCAGTTCTTC
>TRBJ2-1|-|-|TRBV28
CASSRLGNEQFF
TGTGCCAGCAGCCGACTAGGCAATGAGCAGTTCTTC
>TRBJ2-4|-|-|TRBV7-2
CASTPRRELAKNIQYF
TGTGCCAGCACTCCCCGACGGGAATTAGCCAAAAACATTCAGTACTTC
>TRBJ2-1|TRBD1|-|TRBV19
CASSMGQGIYNEQFF
TGTGCCAGTAGTATGGGACAGGGGATCTACAATGAGCAGTTCTTC
>TRBJ2-5|-|-|TRBV6-6
CASRPLGGGTQETQYF
TGTGCCAGCAGACCTTTAGGGGGGGGAACCCAAGAGACCCAGTACTTC
>TRBJ2-7|TRBD1|few|TRBV5-1
CASSFDPDRGLYYEQYF
TGCGCCAGCAGCTTTGATCCAGACAGGGGGCTTTACTACGAGCAGTACTTC
>TRBJ2-1|-|-|TRBV3-1/TRBV3-2
CASSQGDTRLSYNEQFF
TGTGCCAGCAGCCAAGGAGACACCCGGCTCTCCTACAATGAGCAGTTCTTC
>TRBJ2-7|-|-|TRBV14
CASSQDPSRYYEQYF
TGTGCCAGCAGCCAAGATCCTAGCCGGTACTACGAGCAGTACTTC
>TRBJ1-1|-|-|TRBV18
CASSADRREAFF
TGTGCCAGCTCAGCAGACAGGCGGGAAGCTTTCTTT
>TRBJ2-7|-|once|TRBV28
CASSVGGAREEQYF
TGTGCCAGCAGTGTAGGGGGAGCCAGGGAGGAGCAGTACTTC
>TRBJ2-6|-|-|TRBV30
CAWRLTGANVLTF
TGTGCCTGGAGACTGACTGGGGCCAACGTCCTGACTTTC
>TRBJ1-5|-|-|TRBV7-9
CASSVGQSNQPQHF
TGTGCCAGCAGCGTCGGACAAAGCAATCAGCCCCAGCATTTT
>TRBJ2-3|-|-|TRBV5-4
CASSLAASSTDTQYF
TGTGCCAGCAGCTTAGCGGCGTCTAGCACAGATACGCAGTATTTT
>TRBJ1-2|-|-|TRBV3-1/TRBV3-2
CASSQGGGVYGYTF
TGTGCCAGCAGCCAAGGAGGCGGGGTCTATGGCTACACCTTC
>TRBJ2-7|-|-|TRBV19
CASSMRRDHYEQYF
TGTGCCAGTAGTATGCGCAGGGATCACTACGAGCAGTACTTC
>TRBJ2-1|TRBD2|-|TRBV5-1
CASSPGGGRTNEQFF
TGCGCCAGCAGCCCGGGAGGGGGGAGAACCAATGAGCAGTTCTTC
>TRBJ2-1|-|-|TRBV3-1/TRBV3-2
CASSQASVSYNEQFF
TGTGCCAGCAGCCAAGCTAGCGTCTCCTACAATGAGCAGTTCTTC
>TRBJ2-3|TRBD1|-|TRBV28
CASSPRTGRLHTQYF
TGTGCCAGCAGTCCCAGGACAGGGAGGTTGCATACGCAGTATTTT
>TRBJ2-7|TRBD1|-|TRBV24-1
CATSRTGDRAYEQYF
TGTGCCACCAGCCGGACAGGGGATAGGGCCTACGAGCAGTACTTC
>TRBJ2-1|TRBD2|-|TRBV29-1
CSARGGTRSYNEQFF
TGCAGCGCTAGAGGCGGGACTAGATCTTACAATGAGCAGTTCTTC
>TRBJ1-6|-|-|TRBV3-1/TRBV3-2
CASSQGTASYNSPLHF
TGTGCCAGCAGCCAAGGAACAGCCTCTTATAATTCACCCCTCCACTTT
>TRBJ1-3|-|-|TRBV28
CASSLWEGYSGNTIYF
TGTGCCAGCAGTTTATGGGAGGGGTACTCTGGAAACACCATATATTTT
>TRBJ2-1|TRBD2|-|TRBV5-8
CASSLGLAGVSYNEQFF
TGTGCCAGCAGTTTGGGACTAGCGGGAGTCTCCTACAATGAGCAGTTCTTC
>TRBJ2-2|-|-|TRBV4-2
CASSQAQGTTGELFF
TGTGCCAGCAGCCAAGCACAGGGAACCACCGGGGAGCTGTTTTTT
>TRBJ2-6|TRBD1|-|TRBV29-1
CSVLQGTGANVLTF
TGCAGCGTTTTACAGGGGACTGGGGCCAACGTCCTGACTTTC
>TRBJ2-1|-|-|TRBV29-1
CSVSGHKTRTREQFF
TGCAGCGTTAGTGGACATAAGACTAGAACTCGTGAGCAGTTCTTC
>TRBJ1-1|TRBD1|-|TRBV27
CASSRTGANTEAFF
TGTGCCAGCAGTAGGACAGGGGCCAACACTGAAGCTTTCTTT
>TRBJ1-6|-|-|TRBV2
CASSEVDSSYNSPLHF
TGTGCCAGCAGTGAAGTTGACAGCTCCTATAATTCACCCCTCCACTTT
>TRBJ2-1|TRBD2|-|TRBV7-6
CASSSGMTSGRSNEQFF
TGTGCCAGCAGCTCGGGAATGACTAGCGGGAGATCCAATGAGCAGTTCTTC